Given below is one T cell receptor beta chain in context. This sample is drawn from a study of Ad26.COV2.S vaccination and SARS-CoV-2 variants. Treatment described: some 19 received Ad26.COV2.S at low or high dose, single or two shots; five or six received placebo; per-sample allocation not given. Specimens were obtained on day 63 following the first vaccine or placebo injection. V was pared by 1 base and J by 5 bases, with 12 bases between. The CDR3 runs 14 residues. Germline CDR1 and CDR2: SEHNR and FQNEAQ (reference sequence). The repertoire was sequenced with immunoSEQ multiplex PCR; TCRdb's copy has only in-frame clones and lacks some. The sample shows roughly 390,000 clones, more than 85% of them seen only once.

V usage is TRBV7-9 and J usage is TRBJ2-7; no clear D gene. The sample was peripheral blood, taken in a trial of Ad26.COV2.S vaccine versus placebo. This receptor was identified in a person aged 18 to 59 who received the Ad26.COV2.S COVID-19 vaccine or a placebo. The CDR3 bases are TGTGCCAGCAGCTTAGATCCCCTGAACCACGAGCAGTACTTC. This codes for CASSLDPLNHEQYF.